This TCR beta chain was captured by sequencing in a study of CD8 T cells in ankylosing spondylitis. The study's findings and limits: Disease-linked clones proved CD8+ and comparatively uncommon in peripheral blood. Prior work had noted some motif variants in reactive arthritis blood and synovial fluid. One TCR beta motif, made up of about 8 highly homologous variants, appeared characteristic of ankylosing spondylitis blood. Clones linked to disease were reported to show significant enrichment in matched ankylosing spondylitis synovial fluid.

This clonotype was counted a few times. Its target is not known. Making the TCR beta libraries involved quantitative 5'-RACE with molecular barcodes. TCRdb analysed the 5' RACE reads with MiXCR anew, one entry per CDR3 protein. The table has about 440,000 distinct CDR3 sequences, under 20% seen once. Germline CDR1 reads SGHAT; CDR2 reads FQNNGV. CDR3 length equals 19 residues. The J segment lost 5 bases and the V segment lost 0 bases, leaving 17 bases of the junction unmatched. The rearrangement uses TRBV11-2 and TRBJ1-1, with TRBD1 matching over 8 bases. This receptor was identified in a male donor with ankylosing spondylitis. Sequencing input: blood, either unsorted or a sorted T cell fraction (not recorded which). The CDR3 region is CASSLENGWVTGVKTEAFF. CDR3 DNA: TGTGCCAGCAGCTTAGAGAATGGTTGGGTGACAGGGGTAAAGACTGAAGCTTTCTTT.